This passage covers 8 T cell receptor beta chains from one sample sequenced in a study of vaccination and CD4 T cells after COVID-19. As to treatment: approximately 11-day PBMC culture with coronavirus spike peptide pools or control peptides (ViraFEST assay). Their antigen targets remain unknown. The Oncomine TCR Beta short-read assay was applied to DNA of cultured CD4+ T cells. TCRdb re-derived calls from the PCR reads in MiXCR, one entry per CDR3 protein. The profile shows just under 20,000 distinct CDR3 sequences, under 30% of them singletons. The material sequenced was cultured CD4+ T cells from blood. These receptors originate from a human donor with COVID-19.

This clonotype appeared a few times. The V and J genes are TRBV7-6 and TRBJ1-4, with TRBD1 identical over 9 bases. This CDR3 has 13 amino acids. Germline V lookup: CDR1 SGHVS, CDR2 FNYEAQ. Trimming removed 5 bases from V and 14 bases from J; junction bases left unmatched: 9. CDR3 DNA: TGTGCCAGCAGCACCCGACAGGGGGGAGATCTGTTTTTT. Translated: CASSTRQGGDLFF.

The J gene is TRBJ2-3, the V gene TRBV19, with a possible D match to TRBD2 (6 bases). Looked up from germline, CDR1 is LNHDA and CDR2 is SQIVND (reference sequence). The CDR3 has 14 amino acids. Trimming removed 2 bases at V and 4 bases at J, with 10 bases between. The CDR3 sequence is CASSIRRGADTQYF. CDR3 coding DNA: TGTGCCAGTAGTATACGGAGGGGCGCAGATACGCAGTATTTT.

V is TRBV27 and J is TRBJ2-7; D might be TRBD1 (6 bases). Between the trimmed V and J ends, which lost 4 bases and 9 bases, there was a span of 16 bases. Germline V CDR1 and CDR2: MNHEY, SMNVEV (reference sequence). The CDR3 has 13 residues. This CDR3 is CASSSPAGRGQYF. CDR3 nucleotides: TGTGCCAGCAGTTCCCCGGCGGGCAGGGGGCAGTACTTC.

J is TRBJ2-2 and V is TRBV12-3 or TRBV12-4; D remains unclear. The CDR3 runs 14 residues. The V end lost 0 bases, the J end lost 3 bases, and 5 bases lay between the germline ends. The CDR3 coding sequence is TGTGCCAGCAGTTTAGCAAGACACACCGGGGAGCTGTTTTTT. It codes for CASSLARHTGELFF.

A few counts support this clonotype. The CDR3 protein is CASSFVGQGIGYTF. The CDR3 nucleotides are TGTGCCAGCAGCTTCGTGGGACAGGGTATTGGCTACACCTTC. The gene calls are TRBV5-4 and TRBJ1-2; 9 bases are shared with TRBD1. This CDR3 region has 14 residues. The germline gives CDR1 SGHNT, CDR2 YYREEE (reference sequence). The J segment lost 7 bases and the V segment lost 2 bases, leaving 6 bases of the junction unmatched.

This rearrangement joins TRBV2 to TRBJ1-1; D is possibly TRBD1 (5 bases). From germline, CDR1 is SNHLY and CDR2 FYNNEI. The CDR3 runs to 14 residues. V lost 4 bases to trimming and J lost 1 base, with 10 bases between them. The CDR3 is CASSGGHGNTEAFF. In DNA, the CDR3 is TGTGCCAGCAGTGGGGGCCACGGGAACACTGAAGCTTTCTTT. Drawing the rest from reference TRBV2 and TRBJ1-1, the complete variable domain is EPEVTQTPSHQVTQMGQEVILRCVPISNHLYFYWYRQILGQKVEFLVSFYNNEISEKSEIFDDQFSVERPDGSNFTLKIRSTKLEDSAMYFCASSGGHGNTEAFFGQGTRLTVV.

This clonotype was seen a single time. This rearrangement joins TRBV4-2 to TRBJ1-2; D unresolved. Germline-derived CDR1 and CDR2 are LGHNA and YNFKEQ. Between the trimmed V and J ends, which lost 0 bases and 4 bases, there was a span of 15 bases. The CDR3 consists of 16 residues. This chain's CDR3 is CASSQDEGFRLYGYTF. CDR3 in DNA: TGTGCCAGCAGCCAAGATGAGGGATTCCGACTCTATGGCTACACCTTC.

The rearrangement links TRBV14 to TRBJ2-1, with D perhaps TRBD1 or TRBD2 (5 bases each). This CDR3 has 15 residues. Between the trimmed V and J ends, which lost 4 bases and 3 bases, there was a span of 13 bases. Germline values: CDR1 SGHDN, CDR2 FVKESK. CDR3 DNA sequence: TGTGCCAGCAGCCCACTACAGAGGGGCTACAATGAGCAGTTCTTC. It specifies CASSPLQRGYNEQFF.